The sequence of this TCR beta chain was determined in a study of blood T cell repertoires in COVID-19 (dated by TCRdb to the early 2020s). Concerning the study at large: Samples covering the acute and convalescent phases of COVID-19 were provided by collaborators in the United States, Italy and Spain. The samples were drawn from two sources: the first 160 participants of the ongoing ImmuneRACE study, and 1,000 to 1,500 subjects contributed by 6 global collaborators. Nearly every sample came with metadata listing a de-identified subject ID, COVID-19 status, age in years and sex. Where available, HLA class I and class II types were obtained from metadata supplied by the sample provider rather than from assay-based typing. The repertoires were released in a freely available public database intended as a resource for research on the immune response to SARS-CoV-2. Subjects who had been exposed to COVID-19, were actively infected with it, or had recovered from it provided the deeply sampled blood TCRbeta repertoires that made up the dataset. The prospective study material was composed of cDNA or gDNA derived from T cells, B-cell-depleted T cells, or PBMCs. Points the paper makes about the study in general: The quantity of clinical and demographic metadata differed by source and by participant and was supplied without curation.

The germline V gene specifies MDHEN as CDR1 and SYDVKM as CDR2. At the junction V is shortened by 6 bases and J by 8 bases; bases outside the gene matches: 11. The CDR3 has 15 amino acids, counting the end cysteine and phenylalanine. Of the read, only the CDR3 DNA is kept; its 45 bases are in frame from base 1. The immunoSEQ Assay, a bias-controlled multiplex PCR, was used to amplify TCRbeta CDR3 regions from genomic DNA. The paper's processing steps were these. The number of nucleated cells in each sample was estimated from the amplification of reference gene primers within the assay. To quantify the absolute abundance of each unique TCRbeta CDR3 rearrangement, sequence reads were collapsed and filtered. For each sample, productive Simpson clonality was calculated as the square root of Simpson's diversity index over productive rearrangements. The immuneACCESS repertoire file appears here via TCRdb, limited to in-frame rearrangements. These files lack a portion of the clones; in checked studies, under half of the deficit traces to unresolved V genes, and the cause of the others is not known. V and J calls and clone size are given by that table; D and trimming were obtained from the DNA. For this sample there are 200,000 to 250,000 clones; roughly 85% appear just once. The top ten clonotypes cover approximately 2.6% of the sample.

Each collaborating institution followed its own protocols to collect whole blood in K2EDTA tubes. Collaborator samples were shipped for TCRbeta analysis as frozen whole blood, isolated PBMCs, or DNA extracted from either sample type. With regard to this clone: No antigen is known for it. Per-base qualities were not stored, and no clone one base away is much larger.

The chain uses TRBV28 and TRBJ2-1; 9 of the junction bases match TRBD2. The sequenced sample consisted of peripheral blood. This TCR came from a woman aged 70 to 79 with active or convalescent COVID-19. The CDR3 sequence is CASRLPPAGGDEQFF. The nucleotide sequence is TGTGCCAGCAGACTCCCCCCGGCGGGAGGGGATGAGCAGTTCTTC.